This T cell receptor (beta chain) was captured by sequencing in a study of blood T cells in healthy people across ages. Combining a sample-barcoded 5' primer with a J-beta primer mix, a second PCR ran for 7 to 11 cycles. TCRdb re-analysed the 5' RACE reads in MiXCR, keeping a single row per CDR3 protein. This sample has about 640,000 distinct CDR3 sequences; about 53% occur once, and the top ten carry roughly 34%. Germline values: CDR1 SGHRS, CDR2 YFSETQ. V lost 4 bases, J lost 7 bases, and 11 bases stayed unmatched. The CDR3 runs to 14 residues. In terms of origin and age, donors were healthy Caucasian individuals from Russia aged roughly 6 to 95.

The chain links TRBV5-1 to TRBJ2-7, with TRBD2 matching over 7 bases. The sample was blood. The receptor's source is a man in his sixties in good health. The CDR3 sequence: CASSGGGSGCEQYF. The CDR3 nucleotides read TGCGCCAGCAGCGGCGGGGGTAGCGGCTGTGAGCAGTACTTC. Full variable domain (outside the CDR3, taken from reference TRBV5-1 and TRBJ2-7): KAGVTQTPRYLIKTRGQQVTLSCSPISGHRSVSWYQQTPGQGLQFLFEYFSETQRNKGNFPGRFSGRQFSNSRSEMNVSTLELGDSALYLCASSGGGSGCEQYFGPGTRLTVT.